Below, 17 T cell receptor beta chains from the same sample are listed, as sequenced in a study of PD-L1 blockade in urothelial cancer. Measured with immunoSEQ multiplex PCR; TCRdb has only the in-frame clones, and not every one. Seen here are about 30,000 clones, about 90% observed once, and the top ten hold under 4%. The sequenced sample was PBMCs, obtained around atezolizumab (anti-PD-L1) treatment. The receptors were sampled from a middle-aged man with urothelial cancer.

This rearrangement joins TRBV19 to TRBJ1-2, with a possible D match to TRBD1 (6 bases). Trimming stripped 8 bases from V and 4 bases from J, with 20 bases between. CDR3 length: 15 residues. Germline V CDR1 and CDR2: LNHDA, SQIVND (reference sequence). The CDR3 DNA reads TGTGCCAGTGGCGACAGGACCATTCCCCTCTATGGCTACACCTTC. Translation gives CASGDRTIPLYGYTF. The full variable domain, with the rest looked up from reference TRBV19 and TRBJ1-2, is DGGITQSPKYLFRKEGQNVTLSCEQNLNHDAMYWYRQDPGQGLRLIYYSQIVNDFQKGDIAEGYSVSREKKESFPLTVTSAQKNPTAFYLCASGDRTIPLYGYTFGSGTRLTVV.

The CDR3 reads CASSARTGQGSYGYTF. The CDR3, as DNA: TGTGCCAGCAGCGCCCGAACGGGACAGGGATCTTATGGCTACACCTTC. This chain joins TRBV7-9 and TRBJ1-2; 9 nucleotides agree with TRBD1. The CDR3 is 16 amino acids. J gave up 5 bases and V 5 bases, and 12 bases lay outside the gene matches. Per germline, CDR1 SEHNR and CDR2 FQNEAQ (reference sequence).

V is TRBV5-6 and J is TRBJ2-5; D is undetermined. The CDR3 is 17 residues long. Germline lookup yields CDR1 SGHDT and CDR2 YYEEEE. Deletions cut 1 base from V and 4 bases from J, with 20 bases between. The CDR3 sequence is CASSLKRGASEGETQYF. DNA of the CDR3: TGTGCCAGCAGCTTGAAGAGAGGCGCCTCAGAAGGAGAGACCCAGTACTTC.

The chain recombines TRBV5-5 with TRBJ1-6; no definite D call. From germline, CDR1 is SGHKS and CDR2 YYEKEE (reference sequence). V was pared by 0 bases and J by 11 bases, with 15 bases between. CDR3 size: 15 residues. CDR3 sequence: CASSLVSLTGAPLHF. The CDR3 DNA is TGTGCCAGCAGCTTGGTCAGTCTGACTGGAGCACCCCTCCACTTT.

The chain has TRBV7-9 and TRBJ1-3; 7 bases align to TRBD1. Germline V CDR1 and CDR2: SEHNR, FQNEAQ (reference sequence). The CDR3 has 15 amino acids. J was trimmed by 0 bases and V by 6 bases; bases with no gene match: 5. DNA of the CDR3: TGTGCCAGCAGTTCGACAGGGAGCTCTGGAAACACCATATATTTT. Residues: CASSSTGSSGNTIYF.

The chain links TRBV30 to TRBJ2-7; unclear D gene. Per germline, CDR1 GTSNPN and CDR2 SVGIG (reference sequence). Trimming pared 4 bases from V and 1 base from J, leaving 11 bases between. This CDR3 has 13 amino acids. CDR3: CAWKLTRSYEQYF. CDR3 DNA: TGTGCCTGGAAATTAACACGTTCCTACGAGCAGTACTTC.

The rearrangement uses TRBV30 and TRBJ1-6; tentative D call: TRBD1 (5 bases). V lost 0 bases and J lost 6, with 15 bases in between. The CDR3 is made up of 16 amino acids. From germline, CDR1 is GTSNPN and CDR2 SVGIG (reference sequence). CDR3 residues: CAWSVPWGLANSPLHF. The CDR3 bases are TGTGCCTGGAGTGTACCATGGGGACTTGCTAATTCACCCCTCCACTTT.

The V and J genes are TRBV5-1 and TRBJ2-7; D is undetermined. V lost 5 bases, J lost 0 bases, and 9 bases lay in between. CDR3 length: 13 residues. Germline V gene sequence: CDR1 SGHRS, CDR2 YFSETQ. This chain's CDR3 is CASRRLDSYEQYF. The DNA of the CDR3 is TGCGCCAGCAGGAGACTCGACTCCTACGAGCAGTACTTC.

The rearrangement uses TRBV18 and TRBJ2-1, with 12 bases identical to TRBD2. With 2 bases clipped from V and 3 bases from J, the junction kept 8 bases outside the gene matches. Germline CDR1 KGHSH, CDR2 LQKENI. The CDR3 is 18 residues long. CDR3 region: CASSPAAAGLAGYNEQFF. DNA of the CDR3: TGTGCCAGCTCACCAGCGGCTGCGGGACTAGCGGGCTACAATGAGCAGTTCTTC.

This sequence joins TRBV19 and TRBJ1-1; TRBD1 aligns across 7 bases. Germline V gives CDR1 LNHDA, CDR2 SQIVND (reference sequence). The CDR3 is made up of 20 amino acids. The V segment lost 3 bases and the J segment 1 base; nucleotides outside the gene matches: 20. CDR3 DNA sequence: TGTGCCAGTAGTATTTTCCGGGACAGTCGGTTTAATAGGGGGAACACTGAAGCTTTCTTT. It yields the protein CASSIFRDSRFNRGNTEAFF.

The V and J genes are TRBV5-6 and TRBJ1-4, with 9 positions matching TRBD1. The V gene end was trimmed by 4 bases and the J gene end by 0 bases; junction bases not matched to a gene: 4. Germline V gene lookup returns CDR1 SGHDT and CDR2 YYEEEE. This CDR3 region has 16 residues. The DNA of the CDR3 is TGTGCCAGCAGCCGGACAGGGGTCGCAACTAATGAAAAACTGTTTTTT. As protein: CASSRTGVATNEKLFF.

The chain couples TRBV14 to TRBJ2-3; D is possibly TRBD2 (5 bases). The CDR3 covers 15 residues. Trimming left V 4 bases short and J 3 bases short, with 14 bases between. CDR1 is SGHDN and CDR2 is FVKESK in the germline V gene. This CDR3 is CASSPTGLLTDTQYF. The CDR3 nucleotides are TGTGCCAGCAGCCCCACCGGACTCCTAACAGATACGCAGTATTTT.

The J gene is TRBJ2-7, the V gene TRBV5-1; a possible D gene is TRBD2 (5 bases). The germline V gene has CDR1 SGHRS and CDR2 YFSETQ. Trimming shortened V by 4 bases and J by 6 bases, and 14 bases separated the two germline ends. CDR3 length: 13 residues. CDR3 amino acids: CASSGSGVSEQYF. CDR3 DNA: TGCGCCAGCAGCGGGAGCGGTGTGAGCGAGCAGTACTTC. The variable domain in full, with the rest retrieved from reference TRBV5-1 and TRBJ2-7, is KAGVTQTPRYLIKTRGQQVTLSCSPISGHRSVSWYQQTPGQGLQFLFEYFSETQRNKGNFPGRFSGRQFSNSRSEMNVSTLELGDSALYLCASSGSGVSEQYFGPGTRLTVT.

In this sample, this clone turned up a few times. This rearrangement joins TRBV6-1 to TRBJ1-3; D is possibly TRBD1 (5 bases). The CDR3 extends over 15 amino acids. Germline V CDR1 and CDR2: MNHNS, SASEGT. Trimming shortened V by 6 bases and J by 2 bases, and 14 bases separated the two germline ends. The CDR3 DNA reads TGTGCCAGCAGCCCGGAACGCAGGGCTGGAAACACCATATATTTT. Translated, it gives CASSPERRAGNTIYF.

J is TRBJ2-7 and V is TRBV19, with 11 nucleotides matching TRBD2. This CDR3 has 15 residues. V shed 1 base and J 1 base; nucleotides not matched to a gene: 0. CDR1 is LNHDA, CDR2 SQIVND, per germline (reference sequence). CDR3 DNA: TGTGCCAGTAGTATAGGACTAGCGGGGTCCTACGAGCAGTACTTC. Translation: CASSIGLAGSYEQYF.

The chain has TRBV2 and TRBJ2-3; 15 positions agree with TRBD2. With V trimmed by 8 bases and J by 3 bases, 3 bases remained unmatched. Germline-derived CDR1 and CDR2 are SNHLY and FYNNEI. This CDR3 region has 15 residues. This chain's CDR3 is CASGGTSGRTDTQYF. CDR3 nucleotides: TGTGCCAGCGGGGGGACTAGCGGGAGGACAGATACGCAGTATTTT.

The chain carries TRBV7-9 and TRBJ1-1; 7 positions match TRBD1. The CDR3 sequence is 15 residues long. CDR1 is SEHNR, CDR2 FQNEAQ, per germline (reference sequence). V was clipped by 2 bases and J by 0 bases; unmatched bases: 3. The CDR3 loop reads CASSLPGQMNTEAFF. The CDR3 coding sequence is TGTGCCAGCAGCTTACCGGGACAGATGAACACTGAAGCTTTCTTT.